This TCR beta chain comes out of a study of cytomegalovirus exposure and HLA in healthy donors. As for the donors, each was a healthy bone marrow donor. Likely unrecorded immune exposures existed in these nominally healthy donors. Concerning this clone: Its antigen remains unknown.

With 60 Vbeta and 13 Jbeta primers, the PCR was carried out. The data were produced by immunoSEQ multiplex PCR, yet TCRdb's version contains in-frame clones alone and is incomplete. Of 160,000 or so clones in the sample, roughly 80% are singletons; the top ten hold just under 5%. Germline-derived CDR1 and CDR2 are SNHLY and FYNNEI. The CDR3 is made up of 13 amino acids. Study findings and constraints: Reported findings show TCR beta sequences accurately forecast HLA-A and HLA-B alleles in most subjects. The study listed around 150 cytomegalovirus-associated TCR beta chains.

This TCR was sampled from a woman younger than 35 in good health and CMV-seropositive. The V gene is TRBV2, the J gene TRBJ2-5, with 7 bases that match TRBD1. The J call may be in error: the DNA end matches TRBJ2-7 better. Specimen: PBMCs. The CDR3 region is CASSPQGTYEQYF. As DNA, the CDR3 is TGTGCCAGCAGCCCACAGGGGACCTACGAGCAGTACTTC.